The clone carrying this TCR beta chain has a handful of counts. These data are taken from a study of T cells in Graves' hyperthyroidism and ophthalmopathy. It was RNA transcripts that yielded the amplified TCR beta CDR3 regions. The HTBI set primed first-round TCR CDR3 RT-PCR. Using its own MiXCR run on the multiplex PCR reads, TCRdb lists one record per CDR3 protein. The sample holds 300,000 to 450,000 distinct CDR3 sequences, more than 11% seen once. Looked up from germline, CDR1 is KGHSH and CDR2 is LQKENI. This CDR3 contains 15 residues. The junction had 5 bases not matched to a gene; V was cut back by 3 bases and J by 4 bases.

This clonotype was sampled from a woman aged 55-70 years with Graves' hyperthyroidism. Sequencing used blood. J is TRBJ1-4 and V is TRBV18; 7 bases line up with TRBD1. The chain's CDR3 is CASSPAGTVNEKLFF. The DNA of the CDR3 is TGTGCCAGCTCACCTGCCGGGACAGTTAATGAAAAACTGTTTTTT.